The 26 T cell receptor beta chains in this list originate from one sample, sequenced in a study of identical twins. TCRdb used MiXCR to reprocess the 5' RACE reads, holding one entry per CDR3 protein. The table shows some 660,000 distinct CDR3 sequences, with more than 6.5% occurring only once. In addition, the sample was reused for a study of yellow fever vaccine responses in identical twins.

Sequenced: PBMCs. These receptors were obtained from a woman aged 18-29 years in good health.

V gene TRBV4-2 combines with J gene TRBJ2-7; D gene ambiguous. The V gene's germline CDR1 is LGHNA and CDR2 YNFKEQ. The CDR3 runs to 13 residues. With 2 bases removed from V and 3 bases from J, the gap between germline ends came to 8 bases. CDR3 region: CASSQQPNYEQYF. The DNA of the CDR3 is TGTGCCAGCAGCCAACAACCTAACTACGAGCAGTACTTC.

This clonotype was found a few times. The chain combines TRBV5-1 with TRBJ2-7; D remains ambiguous. The V gene lost 0 bases and the J gene lost 2 bases, with 6 bases spanning the gap. This CDR3 has 13 amino acids. Per germline, CDR1 SGHRS and CDR2 YFSETQ. The CDR3 protein is CASSLEAPYEQYF. The CDR3 bases are TGCGCCAGCAGCTTGGAAGCTCCCTACGAGCAGTACTTC.

The chain recombines TRBV3-1 with TRBJ1-2; 10 bases agree with TRBD1. The CDR3 is 16 residues long. Germline V gene sequence: CDR1 LGHDT, CDR2 YNNKEL (reference sequence). The V and J ends lost 2 bases and 7 bases, in that order; junction bases with no gene match: 10. The CDR3 coding sequence is TGTGCCAGCAGCCAACTCTGGACAGGGGGGGAATTTGGCTACACCTTC. This gives the protein CASSQLWTGGEFGYTF.

This clonotype was picked up a small number of times. This chain joins TRBV11-2 and TRBJ2-1, with 12 bases lining up with TRBD2. Germline lookup yields CDR1 SGHAT and CDR2 FQNNGV. V shed 1 base and J 9 bases; nucleotides not matched to a gene: 4. This CDR3 is 15 amino acids long. CDR3 nucleotides: TGTGCCAGCAGCTTAGTAGGACTAGCGGGAACTGAGCAGTTCTTC. The encoded protein is CASSLVGLAGTEQFF. Drawing the rest from reference TRBV11-2 and TRBJ2-1, the complete variable domain is EAGVAQSPRYKIIEKRQSVAFWCNPISGHATLYWYQQILGQGPKLLIQFQNNGVVDDSQLPKDRFSAERLKGVDSTLKIQPAKLEDSAVYLCASSLVGLAGTEQFFGPGTRLTVL.

This clonotype showed up many times. The rearrangement uses TRBV12-3 or TRBV12-4 and TRBJ2-5; D is unclear. Trimming took 5 bases from V and 9 from J, leaving 13 bases between them. The CDR3 is 12 residues long. CDR3 loop: CASSPTYEAQYF. The CDR3 DNA follows: TGTGCCAGCAGTCCGACTTATGAGGCCCAGTACTTC.

The rearrangement uses TRBV11-2 and TRBJ2-4, with D hard to call. V was clipped by 1 base and J by 4 bases, with 17 bases between them. The CDR3 extends over 17 amino acids. The germline CDR1 and CDR2 sequences are SGHAT and FQNNGV. CDR3 coding DNA: TGTGCCAGCAGCTTAGGAGGTGCCCTAGTGGGGAAAAACATTCAGTACTTC. It translates to CASSLGGALVGKNIQYF.

V gene TRBV27 combines with J gene TRBJ2-7, with 7 bases matching TRBD1. V lost 5 bases and J lost 0; bases outside the gene matches: 7. The CDR3 extends over 15 amino acids. Germline loops: CDR1 MNHEY, CDR2 SMNVEV (reference sequence). In DNA form, the CDR3 reads TGTGCCAGCAGTCGCACCGACAGGGACTCCTACGAGCAGTACTTC. As protein: CASSRTDRDSYEQYF.

This chain links TRBV30 with TRBJ2-7; D might be TRBD1 (6 bases). Germline V gene lookup returns CDR1 GTSNPN and CDR2 SVGIG (reference sequence). Trimming left V 4 bases short and J 0 bases short, with 13 bases between. The CDR3 length is 14 residues. The CDR3 loop reads CAWKPRDTSYEQYF. The CDR3, as DNA: TGTGCCTGGAAACCACGGGACACCTCCTACGAGCAGTACTTC.

In its sample, this clonotype was seen a few times. The junction departs from germline at one end; a sequencing error may be responsible. The V and J genes are TRBV7-2 and TRBJ2-1; D unclear. The CDR3 extends over 17 amino acids. Germline V gene lookup returns CDR1 SGHTA and CDR2 FQGNSA. CDR3 bases: TGTGCCAGCAGCTACCGCCTCCTCGGGCCAACCTACAGTGAGCAGTTCTTC. It encodes CASSYRLLGPTYSEQFF.

The chain recombines TRBV20-1 with TRBJ1-5; D possibly corresponds to TRBD1 (6 bases). V lost 6 bases and J lost 4, with 10 bases in between. The V gene's germline CDR1 is DFQATT and CDR2 SNEGSKA (reference sequence). The CDR3 covers 12 residues. CDR3 in amino acids: CSANRANQPQHF. Written as DNA, the CDR3 is TGCAGTGCGAACAGGGCGAATCAGCCCCAGCATTTT.

The chain carries TRBV7-2 and TRBJ2-7, with D uncertain. Trimming cost V 1 base and J 5 bases, with 15 bases left between them. From germline, CDR1 is SGHTA and CDR2 FQGNSA. This CDR3 region has 15 residues. DNA of the CDR3: TGTGCCAGCAGCTTAGATAGGACCGCCCGGGACGAGCAGTACTTC. This sequence encodes CASSLDRTARDEQYF. Using reference TRBV7-2 and TRBJ2-7 for the parts outside the CDR3, the full variable domain is GAGVSQSPSNKVTEKGKDVELRCDPISGHTALYWYRQSLGQGLEFLIYFQGNSAPDKSGLPSDRFSAERTGGSVSTLTIQRTQQEDSAVYLCASSLDRTARDEQYFGPGTRLTVT.

This clonotype was observed a handful of times. The CDR3 nucleotides read TGTGCCAGCAGCGAACAGGGGCGATTAAATGAGCAGTTCTTC. This codes for CASSEQGRLNEQFF. The J gene is TRBJ2-1, the V gene TRBV2, with 7 bases aligning to TRBD1. The CDR3 is 14 amino acids. CDR1 and CDR2 from the germline V gene are SNHLY and FYNNEI. Trimming at V came to 6 bases and at J to 7 bases, leaving 9 bases not matched to a gene.

At least ten counts were recorded for this clonotype. This chain joins TRBV10-3 and TRBJ2-7, with 9 bases aligning to TRBD2. The CDR3 consists of 14 residues. V shed 4 bases and J 5 bases; nucleotides not matched to a gene: 6. Germline-derived CDR1 and CDR2 are ENHRY and SYGVKD. The CDR3 sequence: CAISGLAGVDEQYF. The CDR3 nucleotides read TGTGCCATCAGTGGATTAGCGGGAGTCGACGAGCAGTACTTC.

This clonotype was observed at least ten times. V usage is TRBV12-3 or TRBV12-4 and J usage is TRBJ1-5; TRBD1 agrees at 7 bases. The CDR3 length is 14 residues. The V gene end was trimmed by 6 bases and the J gene end by 2 bases; junction bases not matched to a gene: 4. The CDR3 DNA sequence: TGTGCCAGCAGATCAGGGGGGGGCAATCAGCCCCAGCATTTT. Translated: CASRSGGGNQPQHF.

This clonotype was picked up many times. V is TRBV7-9 and J is TRBJ2-1; no clear D gene. CDR1 is SEHNR and CDR2 is FQNEAQ in the germline V gene (reference sequence). The CDR3 totals 12 residues. Trimming left V 0 bases short and J 9 bases short, with 6 bases between. The CDR3 reads CASSLALPEQFF. CDR3 sequence (DNA): TGTGCCAGCAGCTTAGCGCTGCCTGAGCAGTTCTTC.

This clonotype has more than one count but fewer than ten. The chain has TRBV21-1 and TRBJ2-3; the tabulated D call, TRBD1, remains unverified against the DNA. TRBV21-1 is noted as a pseudogene. This CDR3 has 16 amino acids. The CDR3 nucleotides read TGTGCCAGCAGCAGGGAAGACAGGGACTACACAGATACGCAGTATTTT. This sequence encodes CASSREDRDYTDTQYF.

This clonotype appeared many times. The V call is TRBV7-2, the J call TRBJ2-1; maybe TRBD2 (5 bases). Per germline, CDR1 SGHTA and CDR2 FQGNSA. CDR3 size: 14 residues. The V gene lost 2 bases and the J gene lost 8 bases, with 13 bases spanning the gap. CDR3 sequence (DNA): TGTGCCAGCAGCTTACAACGGGGAGCTGATGAGCAGTTCTTC. Its protein is CASSLQRGADEQFF.

The CDR3 is CSARALRTGSYNEQFF. In DNA form, the CDR3 reads TGCAGTGCTAGAGCCTTGAGAACAGGCTCCTACAATGAGCAGTTCTTC. The chain joins TRBV20-1 to TRBJ2-1; a possible D gene is TRBD1 (5 bases). Trimming cost V 1 base and J 0 bases, with 13 bases left between them. In germline, CDR1 is DFQATT, CDR2 SNEGSKA (reference sequence). CDR3 length equals 16 residues.

The CDR3 nucleotides are TGTGCCAGCAGTTTATTTGGGGGGTCGGGGTACGAGCAGTACTTC. Its protein is CASSLFGGSGYEQYF. This sequence joins TRBV27 and TRBJ2-7, with TRBD2 as a possible D gene (6 bases). This CDR3 region has 15 residues. Germline-derived CDR1 and CDR2 are MNHEY and SMNVEV (reference sequence). Between the trimmed V and J ends, which lost 1 base and 4 bases, there was a span of 14 bases.

The genes are TRBV12-5 and TRBJ2-5; a weak D match, TRBD2 (5 bases). CDR3 length: 16 residues. In germline, CDR1 is LGHNT, CDR2 FRNRAP. The V and J ends lost 1 base and 5 bases respectively, with 17 bases between them. The CDR3, as DNA: TGTGCTAGTGGTTTGGGAGACATCGAGGGCCCGGAGACCCAGTACTTC. Protein sequence: CASGLGDIEGPETQYF. Full variable domain (rest looked up from reference TRBV12-5 and TRBJ2-5): DARVTQTPRHKVTEMGQEVTMRCQPILGHNTVFWYRQTMMQGLELLAYFRNRAPLDDSGMPKDRFSAEMPDATLATLKIQPSEPRDSAVYFCASGLGDIEGPETQYFGPGTRLLVL.

The chain carries TRBV18 and TRBJ2-1, with 10 bases identical to TRBD2. CDR1 is KGHSH, CDR2 LQKENI, per germline. The CDR3 totals 15 residues. The V gene end was trimmed by 5 bases and the J gene end by 2 bases; junction bases not matched to a gene: 3. The CDR3 nucleotides read TGTGCCAGCTCAGCTAGCGGGAGCCCCTACAATGAGCAGTTCTTC. This translates into CASSASGSPYNEQFF.

In its sample, this clonotype was seen many times. This chain links TRBV28 with TRBJ2-5; the D gene is possibly TRBD2 (6 bases). CDR3 size: 15 residues. Deletions cut 3 bases from V and 4 bases from J, with 15 bases between. Germline V gene data show CDR1 as MDHEN and CDR2 as SYDVKM. CDR3 in amino acids: CASSFSLGEVETQYF. In DNA form, the CDR3 reads TGTGCCAGCAGTTTCAGCCTGGGGGAGGTAGAGACCCAGTACTTC.

J is TRBJ2-6 and V is TRBV3-1; the D is unclear. The CDR3 spans 16 residues. Germline V gene lookup returns CDR1 LGHDT and CDR2 YNNKEL (reference sequence). With 8 bases removed from V and 0 bases from J, the gap between germline ends came to 14 bases. The CDR3 coding sequence is TGTGCCAGCCCCTACGAGATCCTCTCTGGGGCCAACGTCCTGACTTTC. It specifies CASPYEILSGANVLTF. Based on the CDR3 plus reference TRBV3-1 and TRBJ2-6, the full variable domain is DTAVSQTPKYLVTQMGNDKSIKCEQNLGHDTMYWYKQDSKKFLKIMFSYNNKELIINETVPNRFSPKSPDKAHLNLHINSLELGDSAVYFCASPYEILSGANVLTFGAGSRLTVL.

This clonotype has only a few counts. The V and J genes are TRBV29-1 and TRBJ2-7; 8 bases are shared with TRBD2. The ends lost 3 bases at V and 2 bases at J; junction bases unmatched: 6. This CDR3 has 14 residues. Germline V gives CDR1 SQVTM, CDR2 ANQGSEA. CDR3 nucleotides: TGCAGCGTTGAGGTAGCGGGGACACCCTACGAGCAGTACTTC. Its protein product is CSVEVAGTPYEQYF.

This clonotype was seen a few times. The gene calls are TRBV5-5 and TRBJ2-3; tentatively, D is TRBD2 (6 bases). This CDR3 spans 15 amino acids. V gave up 1 base and J gave up 2 bases, with 11 bases separating them. Germline CDR1 SGHKS, CDR2 YYEKEE (reference sequence). This CDR3 is CASSLLWGLTDTQYF. The CDR3 DNA reads TGTGCCAGCAGCTTGTTGTGGGGACTCACAGATACGCAGTATTTT.

This chain links TRBV5-6 with TRBJ2-2, with a tentative D call TRBD1 (6 bases). Per germline, CDR1 SGHDT and CDR2 YYEEEE. The CDR3 runs to 16 residues. The V and J ends lost 3 bases and 3 bases respectively, with 15 bases between them. The DNA of the CDR3 is TGTGCCAGCAGCTGGACAGCGGATCGGGACACCGGGGAGCTGTTTTTT. Amino acids: CASSWTADRDTGELFF.